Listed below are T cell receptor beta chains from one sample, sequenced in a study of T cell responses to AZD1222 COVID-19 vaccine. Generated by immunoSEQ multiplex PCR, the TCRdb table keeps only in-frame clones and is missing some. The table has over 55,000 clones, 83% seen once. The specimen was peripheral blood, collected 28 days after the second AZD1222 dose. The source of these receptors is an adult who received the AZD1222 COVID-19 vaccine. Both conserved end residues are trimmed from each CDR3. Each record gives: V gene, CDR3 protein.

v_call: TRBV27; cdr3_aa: ASSLMGQGALIGDNEQF
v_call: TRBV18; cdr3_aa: ASSEAMNTEAF
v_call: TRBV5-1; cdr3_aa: ASSGLIQETQY
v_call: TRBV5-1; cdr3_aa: ASSLQTGGNEAF
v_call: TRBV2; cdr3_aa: ASSKRDRALGNQPQH
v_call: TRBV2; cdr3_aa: ASGDFFTDTQY
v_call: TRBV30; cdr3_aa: AWSQGQFSNYGYT
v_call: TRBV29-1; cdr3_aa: SVTPRRPNTEAF
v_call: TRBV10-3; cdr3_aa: ATESRGETGELF
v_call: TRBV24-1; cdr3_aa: ATSDLLQGHTQY
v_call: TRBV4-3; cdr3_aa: ASSQAPIGGTNTEAF
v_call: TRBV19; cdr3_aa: ASRGGSQGNTEAF
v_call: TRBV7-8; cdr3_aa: ASSLALGAASTNYGYT
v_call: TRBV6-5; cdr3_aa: ASSRTGGSEKLF
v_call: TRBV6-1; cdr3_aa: ASSESQGGAGYT
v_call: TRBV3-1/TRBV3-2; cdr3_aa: ASSQGATEAF